This is a list of T cell receptor beta chains from one sample in a study of T-cell memory formation after mild COVID-19. MiXCR was run by TCRdb on the 5' RACE reads, yielding one entry per CDR3 protein. The sample has 350,000 or so distinct CDR3 sequences; under 25% are singletons. Sequenced material: PBMCs or a T cell subset sorted from them (not recorded which). These receptors came from an adult woman who had mild COVID-19 (a few samples of this study predate the infection). Cell type and time point are not known. Each CDR3 is given with its conserved first and last residue. The D gene is left open where the match is weak. Only part of the rows carry a size: once, few, many, or a class if the clone is expanded.

>NA|NA|TRBV12-3/TRBV12-4|TRBJ1-6
TGTGCCAGCAGTTTAATGGCCGATTCACCCCTCCACTTT
CASSLMADSPLHF
>NA|TRBD2|TRBV3-1|TRBJ2-3
TGTGCCAGCAGCCGAAGCCCGGCGGGAGGTGCAGATACGCAGTATTTT
CASSRSPAGGADTQYF
>few|NA|TRBV6-1|TRBJ2-7
TGTGCCAGCAGTGCGGGGTTAAGCATCTCCTACGAGCAGTACTTC
CASSAGLSISYEQYF
>few|NA|TRBV9|TRBJ2-1
TGTGCCAGCAGCGTAGTAGGAGGCCCTGGGAATGAGCAGTTCTTC
CASSVVGGPGNEQFF
>NA|NA|TRBV23-1|TRBJ2-3
TGCGCCAGCAGTCAATCGCGTCAGGGTTGCACAGATACGCAGTATTTT
CASSQSRQGCTDTQYF
>few|NA|TRBV6-5|TRBJ2-1
TGTGCCAGCAGTTACTCAGGGCCCTACGATGAGCAGTTCTTC
CASSYSGPYDEQFF
>few|NA|TRBV30|TRBJ2-2
TGTGCCTGGACCGGCGGGAACACCGGGGAGCTGTTTTTT
CAWTGGNTGELFF
>NA|NA|TRBV9|TRBJ1-2
TGTGCCAGCAGCGTGGGGGACGGCAAGAACTATGGCTACACCTTC
CASSVGDGKNYGYTF
>few|TRBD1|TRBV6-5|TRBJ2-1
TGTGCCAGCAGTTCTGGGACAGGGTGGCGGGCATACAATGAGCAGTTCTTC
CASSSGTGWRAYNEQFF
>few|NA|TRBV6-2/TRBV6-3|TRBJ2-7
TGTGCCAGCAGTTACTCCGCACGGGACCACTCCTACGAGCAGTACTTC
CASSYSARDHSYEQYF
>NA|NA|TRBV20-1|TRBJ1-1
TGCAGTGCTAGGTCGGGGGCTGGCACTGAAGCTTTCTTT
CSARSGAGTEAFF
>NA|TRBD2|TRBV5-1|TRBJ2-1
TGCGCCAGCAGTTCACTAGCGGGAGGGCCTGATGAGCAGTTCTTC
CASSSLAGGPDEQFF
>NA|NA|TRBV4-2|TRBJ2-7
TGTGCCAGCAGCCAAGGGGACAACCCCTACGAGCAGTACTTC
CASSQGDNPYEQYF
>NA|TRBD1|TRBV11-3|TRBJ1-4
TGTGCCAGCAGCTTCAGGGGGACAACTAATGAAAAACTGTTTTTT
CASSFRGTTNEKLFF
>few|TRBD2|TRBV7-9|TRBJ2-1
TGTGCCAGCAGCCAGACTAGCGGGTTAAATGAGCAGTTCTTC
CASSQTSGLNEQFF
>NA|NA|TRBV12-3/TRBV12-4|TRBJ1-1
TGTGCCAGCAGTCAATCCTTAGGCACTGAAGCTTTCTTT
CASSQSLGTEAFF
>NA|NA|TRBV6-2/TRBV6-3|TRBJ2-1
TGTGCCAGCAGTTACAACGCGGGCTCGCACCCTAACAATGAGCAGTTCTTC
CASSYNAGSHPNNEQFF
>NA|NA|TRBV2|TRBJ2-3
TGTGCCAGCAGCGGGCCTTACCCTAGCACAGATACGCAGTATTTT
CASSGPYPSTDTQYF
>NA|NA|TRBV27|TRBJ1-6
TGTGCCAGCAGTTTATCGATAGTACAGAATAATTCACCCCTCCACTTT
CASSLSIVQNNSPLHF
>few|TRBD1|TRBV19|TRBJ2-6
TGTGCCAGTAGTATACTCGGGACAGGCGTCTCTGGGGCCAACGTCCTGACTTTC
CASSILGTGVSGANVLTF
>few|TRBD2|TRBV15|TRBJ2-3
TGTGCCACCAGCAAGCGGGAAGGGTTACAGACAGATACGCAGTATTTT
CATSKREGLQTDTQYF
>few|NA|TRBV12-3/TRBV12-4|TRBJ1-6
TGTGCCAGCAGTTCCTACGGAGATAATTCACCCCTCCACTTT
CASSSYGDNSPLHF
>once|TRBD2|TRBV4-2|TRBJ2-2
TGTGCCAGCAGCCAAGGGCTCGTGACTAGCGGCCACACCGGGGAGCTGTTTTTT
CASSQGLVTSGHTGELFF
>NA|TRBD1|TRBV10-3|TRBJ1-1
TGTGCCATCAGCCCAGGGGGCGGCCGGACGGAAGCTTTCTTT
CAISPGGGRTEAFF
>NA|TRBD2|TRBV7-9|TRBJ2-1
TGTGCCAGCAGCTTTTTCCGCGGGAGGTCGACTGAGCAGTTCTTC
CASSFFRGRSTEQFF
>few|TRBD1|TRBV5-1|TRBJ2-1
TGCGCCAGCAGCATAGGGACAGGGGGCAGCGAGCAGTTCTTC
CASSIGTGGSEQFF
>few|NA|TRBV4-1|TRBJ2-7
TGCGCCAGCAGCCTGGGGCAGGGGTTCGACGAGCAGTACTTC
CASSLGQGFDEQYF
>few|NA|TRBV5-3|TRBJ2-7
TGTGCCAGAAGCTTGGCGGGGCCCTACGAGCAGTACTTC
CARSLAGPYEQYF
>NA|NA|TRBV4-1|TRBJ2-5
TGCGCCAGCAGCCAAGTTCTCTTGGGGGTAGAGACCCAGTACTTC
CASSQVLLGVETQYF
>NA|NA|TRBV7-2|TRBJ2-7
TGTGCCAGCAGCTTGGCCCCGGGGAGGGGGGGGCACGAGCAGTACTTC
CASSLAPGRGGHEQYF
>NA|TRBD1|TRBV7-3|TRBJ2-1
TGTGCCAGCAGCCCAAGGACAGGGGCTAGCAATGAGCAGTTCTTC
CASSPRTGASNEQFF
>NA|NA|TRBV5-5|TRBJ2-5
TGTGCCAGCAGCTACCTTGCAACGGACATCCTCGGGCCTGGGTACTTC
CASSYLATDILGPGYF
>few|NA|TRBV3-1|TRBJ1-1
TGTGCCAGCAGCCTATTCGACCGTGAAGCTTTCTTT
CASSLFDREAFF
>NA|NA|TRBV12-3/TRBV12-4|TRBJ2-3
TGTGCCAGCAGTGCTAGGGCGGGACAGATTAGCACAGATACGCAGTATTTT
CASSARAGQISTDTQYF
>NA|NA|TRBV9|TRBJ2-1
TGTGCCAGCAGCTCGCTTACAGGGTTCGCGATAGAACAGTTCTTC
CASSSLTGFAIEQFF
>few|TRBD2|TRBV11-1|TRBJ2-7
TGTGCCAGCAGCTCAGCGGGGAGCTCCTACGAGCAGTACTTC
CASSSAGSSYEQYF
>NA|NA|TRBV20-1|TRBJ2-7
TGCAGTGCTAGAGGTACGGACTCCTACGAGCAGTACTTC
CSARGTDSYEQYF
>NA|TRBD1|TRBV7-9|TRBJ1-1
TGTGCCAGCAGCTTAGCTGGTACAGGGGGGACTAACACTGAAGCTTTCTTT
CASSLAGTGGTNTEAFF
>NA|TRBD1|TRBV12-3/TRBV12-4|TRBJ2-3
TGTGCCAGCCGAGGACAGGGTTCGGATACGCAGTATTTT
CASRGQGSDTQYF
>NA|TRBD1|TRBV4-2|TRBJ1-2
TGTGCCAGCAGCTTCCGGACAGGGGAGGGCTATGGCTACACCTTC
CASSFRTGEGYGYTF
>few|NA|TRBV5-6|TRBJ2-1
TGTGCCAGCGTACGTTCCGGGACTCCAAGGCAGTTCTTC
CASVRSGTPRQFF
>few|NA|TRBV4-1|TRBJ1-6
TGCGCCAGCAGCCAAGATGGGGGGAGCTCCTATAATTCACCCCTCCACTTT
CASSQDGGSSYNSPLHF
>few|NA|TRBV7-9|TRBJ1-1
TGTGCCAGCAGCTTCACTGAAGCTTTCTTT
CASSFTEAFF
>NA|TRBD2|TRBV9|TRBJ2-1
TGTGCCAGCAGCGGCGGGACTAGTGGCAATGAGCAGTTCTTC
CASSGGTSGNEQFF
>few|NA|TRBV7-8|TRBJ1-5
TGTGCCAGCAGCGCAACTCGGTCCGGACGGCAGCCCCAGCATTTT
CASSATRSGRQPQHF
>NA|NA|TRBV20-1|TRBJ1-1
TGCAGCAGAGTTGGGGGGGAGAACACTCAAGCTTTCTTT
CSRVGGENTQAFF
>NA|NA|TRBV9|TRBJ2-1
TGTGCCAGCAGCTCTACCGGGGCAGACGCCTACAATGAGCAGTTCTTC
CASSSTGADAYNEQFF
>NA|NA|TRBV10-3|TRBJ1-2
TGTGCCATCAGTGATCGGCAGGGGTATGGCTACACCTTC
CAISDRQGYGYTF
>NA|TRBD1|TRBV11-2|TRBJ2-1
TGTGCCAGCAGCCCCCAAACAGGGGGTGAGCAGTTCTTC
CASSPQTGGEQFF
>few|TRBD2|TRBV9|TRBJ2-5
TGTGCCAGCAGCGGTAGCGGGGGGACTAAAGAGACCCAGTACTTC
CASSGSGGTKETQYF
>NA|TRBD2|TRBV4-2|TRBJ2-1
TGTGCCAGCAGCCTCGGGACTAGCGGGAGCTCCTACAATGAGCAGTTCTTC
CASSLGTSGSSYNEQFF
>few|TRBD1|TRBV3-1|TRBJ2-7
TGTGCCAGCAGCCTAGGGACAGGGGGCAGCGAGCAGTACTTC
CASSLGTGGSEQYF
>few|TRBD1|TRBV20-1|TRBJ2-5
TGCAGTGCTAACGGACAGGCGAACCAAGAGACCCAGTACTTC
CSANGQANQETQYF
>many|NA|TRBV29-1|TRBJ2-7
TGCAGCGCCATACAAGAGAACTCCTACGAGCAGTACTTC
CSAIQENSYEQYF
>many|TRBD1|TRBV20-1|TRBJ1-5
TGCAGTGCTTCCGACAGGGGGTCTTATAGCAATCAGCCCCAGCATTTT
CSASDRGSYSNQPQHF
>few|NA|TRBV12-3/TRBV12-4|TRBJ2-1
TGTGCCAGCAGTTTCATCGGGGAGACGAACAATGAGCAGTTCTTC
CASSFIGETNNEQFF
>few|NA|TRBV5-5|TRBJ1-2
TGTGCCAGCAGCTTGGAGGCAGGGGCCAGCTACACCTTC
CASSLEAGASYTF